The text below deals with one TCR beta chain. Sequencing used immunoSEQ multiplex PCR; TCRdb keeps in-frame clones, though not all of them. The sample lists some 150,000 clones, about 90% occurring once. This sample was taken from a study of T cell responses to AZD1222 COVID-19 vaccine. J was trimmed by 3 bases and V by 4 bases; bases with no gene match: 3. Germline loops: CDR1 SGHTA, CDR2 FQGNSA. The CDR3 spans 14 residues. The sequences come from peripheral blood, collected on day 0 of MenACWY control vaccination. V gene TRBV7-2 combines with J gene TRBJ1-5, with 7 positions matching TRBD1. This TCR came from an adult in good health. Here the CDR3 DNA reads TGTGCCAGCAGCTCACAGGGGAACAATCAGCCCCAGCATTTT. Translated, it gives CASSSQGNNQPQHF. The entire variable domain, with the rest obtained from reference TRBV7-2 and TRBJ1-5, is as follows: GAGVSQSPSNKVTEKGKDVELRCDPISGHTALYWYRQSLGQGLEFLIYFQGNSAPDKSGLPSDRFSAERTGGSVSTLTIQRTQQEDSAVYLCASSSQGNNQPQHFGDGTRLSIL.